A selection of T cell receptor beta chains follows, all from one sample in a study of shared T cell receptors in the human thymus. Profiled with immunoSEQ multiplex PCR; TCRdb holds only in-frame clones, not every one. The sample has about 660,000 clones, about 90% seen once. This same sample was also part of a study on human thymus T cells.

The specimen sequenced was thymocytes. These receptors came from a boy under two years old with a congenital heart defect. CDR3s include the opening cysteine and the closing phenylalanine or tryptophan. D genes are given only for firm matches. Where a row states a size, it is once, few, many or the class of an expanded clone; other rows omit it.

j_call,d_call,v_call,clone_size,cdr3_nt,cdr3_aa
TRBJ2-5,TRBD2,TRBV19,.,TGTGCCAGTAGTATAGATAGTACGGGAGGGAATGAGACCCAGTACTTC,CASSIDSTGGNETQYF
TRBJ1-1,TRBD1,TRBV11-2,.,TGTGCCAGCAGCTTCGGGACAGCGAACACTGAAGCTTTCTTT,CASSFGTANTEAFF
TRBJ1-6,TRBD1,TRBV19,.,TGTGCCAGTAGTGGGTCGGGACAGGGGAAATTTAATTCACCCCTCCACTTT,CASSGSGQGKFNSPLHF
TRBJ2-1,.,TRBV10-3,.,TGTGCCATCAGTGAGTCGGAGGGGAACAATGAGCAGTTCTTC,CAISESEGNNEQFF
TRBJ1-4,.,TRBV2,.,TGTGCCAGCAGTGGCTCAGCGGACAGTAAGCCTAGGGGTGAAAAACTGTTTTTT,CASSGSADSKPRGEKLFF
TRBJ2-7,TRBD1,TRBV4-3,.,TGCGCCAGCAGCCAAGAGGAAGGCAGGGGGTACGAGCAGTACTTC,CASSQEEGRGYEQYF
TRBJ2-3,TRBD2,TRBV7-2,.,TGTGCCAGCAGCTTTACTAGCGGTCACACAGATACGCAGTATTTT,CASSFTSGHTDTQYF
TRBJ2-5,TRBD2,TRBV27,.,TGTGCCAGCAGTTTTACGGCTAGCGGCCAAGAGACCCAGTACTTC,CASSFTASGQETQYF
TRBJ2-5,TRBD2,TRBV11-2,.,TGTGCCAGCAGCTCCCCGACGAGCGCTCTAGCGGGGGGTAGGGAGACCCAGTACTTC,CASSSPTSALAGGRETQYF
TRBJ1-6,.,TRBV7-8,.,TGTGCCAGCAGCTTACGGACTAATAGCTCCTATAATTCACCCCTCCACTTT,CASSLRTNSSYNSPLHF
TRBJ1-1,TRBD1,TRBV4-1,.,TGCGCCAGCAGCCAAGACCCGAAACCCGGGACAGCGAACACTGAAGCTTTCTTT,CASSQDPKPGTANTEAFF
TRBJ2-3,TRBD2,TRBV10-2,.,TGCGCCAGCAGACAGGGACTAGCGGGAGGGACGTCCACAGATACGCAGTATTTT,CASRQGLAGGTSTDTQYF
TRBJ2-3,TRBD2,TRBV13,.,TGTGCCAGCAGCTTCCCGGGTCCAGCGGGGGTCTCGGACCAGTATTTT,CASSFPGPAGVSDQYF
TRBJ2-5,TRBD2,TRBV9,once,TGTGCCAGCAGCGTAGAGGCTAGCGGGGGTCAAGAGACCCAGTACTTC,CASSVEASGGQETQYF
TRBJ1-3,.,TRBV7-2,.,TGTGCCAGCAGCTTAGAGGAGGGAAACCTCTCTGGAAACACCATATATTTT,CASSLEEGNLSGNTIYF
TRBJ1-1,TRBD1,TRBV6-4,.,TGTGCCAGCAGTGTACAGGGGGTCCGGAACACTGAAGCTTTCTTT,CASSVQGVRNTEAFF
TRBJ2-5,TRBD2,TRBV4-2,.,TGTGCCAGCAGCCAAGGAGGGACTAGCGGGGGGAACAGTCAAGAGACCCAGTACTTC,CASSQGGTSGGNSQETQYF
TRBJ2-1,TRBD2,TRBV7-6,.,TGTGCCAGCAGCTTAGGAATAGGACTAGCGGGAATAGGTGAGCAGTTCTTC,CASSLGIGLAGIGEQFF
TRBJ1-1,.,TRBV14,.,TGTGCCAGCACCGATACGAAAGGGGTGAACACTGAAGCTTTCTTT,CASTDTKGVNTEAFF
TRBJ1-6,TRBD1,TRBV2,.,TGTGCCAGCAGTGAGACAGGGTCGGAGAATAATTCCCCCCTCCACTTT,CASSETGSENNSPLHF